These 21 T cell receptor beta chains originate from one sample sequenced in a study of vaccination effects on CD4 cells after COVID-19. Profiled with immunoSEQ multiplex PCR; TCRdb holds only in-frame clones, not every one. The sample includes tens of thousands of clones, more than 60% of them seen just once. These TCRs are of unknown antigen specificity. ViraFEST used viral peptide pools to expand antigen-specific CD4+ T cells before sequencing. Once cultured for roughly 10 days, the cells underwent separation to obtain CD4+ T cells. According to the study, vaccine recipients showed no prior SARS-CoV-2 infection and negative nucleocapsid antibodies. The sample in question was CD4+ T cells from PBMCs cultured with SARS-CoV-2 spike peptides, obtained before COVID-19 vaccination. These receptors all stem from a human donor who received a COVID-19 vaccine.

Only a few counts were recorded for this clone. This rearrangement joins TRBV2 to TRBJ1-5; TRBD1 agrees at 8 bases. V was clipped by 5 bases and J by 12 bases; unmatched bases: 9. The CDR3 is 13 residues long. Germline CDR1 is SNHLY and CDR2 is FYNNEI. The CDR3 region is CASSIKQGEFQHF. CDR3 DNA: TGTGCCAGCAGTATTAAACAGGGGGAGTTCCAGCATTTT.

V gene TRBV7-9 combines with J gene TRBJ2-3; D call uncertain. V dropped 1 base and J dropped 1 base, with 18 bases sitting between them. The germline gives CDR1 SEHNR, CDR2 FQNEAQ (reference sequence). This CDR3 comprises 18 residues. CDR3 DNA sequence: TGTGCCAGCAGCTTAGAAGGCCGCCCGGGCCGGGGCACAGATACGCAGTATTTT. It specifies CASSLEGRPGRGTDTQYF.

The chain carries TRBV28 and TRBJ2-1, with D maybe TRBD2 (5 bases). V shed 5 bases and J shed 3 bases, with 14 bases lying between them. The CDR3 is 15 residues long. Germline V gene lookup returns CDR1 MDHEN and CDR2 SYDVKM. DNA for the CDR3: TGTGCCAGCAGTCCTCTCGGGGAAAACTACAATGAGCAGTTCTTC. The encoded protein is CASSPLGENYNEQFF.

The V call is TRBV5-1, the J call TRBJ2-3; D uncertain. Germline CDR1 and CDR2: SGHRS and YFSETQ. CDR3 length equals 17 residues. V lost 3 bases, J lost 0 bases, and 17 bases lay in between. CDR3 DNA: TGCGCCAGCAGCTCCTTAGGCCCCTTTTCAAGCACAGATACGCAGTATTTT. Encoded protein: CASSSLGPFSSTDTQYF.

The genes are TRBV5-4 and TRBJ2-5; 7 nucleotides line up with TRBD2. The germline V gene encodes CDR1 SGHNT and CDR2 YYREEE (reference sequence). CDR3 length: 14 residues. V lost 4 bases, J lost 4 bases, and 7 bases stayed unmatched. CDR3 amino acids: CASSPWTGGETQYF. The CDR3 coding sequence is TGTGCCAGCAGCCCGTGGACGGGGGGAGAGACCCAGTACTTC.

The CDR3 DNA reads TGCGCCAGCAGCTTGCCTAGCGGGAACTCCTACGAGCAGTACTTC. Translated: CASSLPSGNSYEQYF. V usage is TRBV5-1 and J usage is TRBJ2-7, with 9 bases matching TRBD2. Germline V gene sequence: CDR1 SGHRS, CDR2 YFSETQ. The V and J ends lost 1 base and 0 bases, in that order; junction bases with no gene match: 2. The CDR3 is 15 residues long. The full variable domain, its missing parts supplied by reference TRBV5-1 and TRBJ2-7, is KAGVTQTPRYLIKTRGQQVTLSCSPISGHRSVSWYQQTPGQGLQFLFEYFSETQRNKGNFPGRFSGRQFSNSRSEMNVSTLELGDSALYLCASSLPSGNSYEQYFGPGTRLTVT.

The V gene is TRBV10-3, the J gene TRBJ1-2; D uncertain. The CDR3 has 12 residues. The germline V and J ends were trimmed by 3 bases and 8 bases, with 10 bases remaining between them. Germline CDR1 and CDR2: ENHRY and SYGVKD. The CDR3 region is CAISELGPGYTF. CDR3 bases: TGTGCCATCAGTGAATTAGGGCCCGGCTACACCTTC.

This sequence joins TRBV30 and TRBJ1-1; D might be TRBD1 (5 bases). Trimming cost V 7 bases and J 6 bases, with 15 bases left between them. The CDR3 sequence is 12 residues long. The V gene's germline CDR1 is GTSNPN and CDR2 SVGIG (reference sequence). Here the CDR3 DNA reads TGTGCCTTCCAGGAGTCAGGGCCTGAAGCTTTCTTT. Its protein product is CAFQESGPEAFF.

The chain is built from TRBV6-6 and TRBJ1-3; tentatively, D is TRBD1 (5 bases). In germline, CDR1 is MNHNY, CDR2 SVGAGI (reference sequence). V lost 7 bases and J 0 bases, leaving 13 bases between the germline ends. This CDR3 has 15 amino acids. This CDR3 reads CASTLGRTSGNTIYF. In DNA form, the CDR3 reads TGTGCCAGCACCCTGGGACGTACCTCTGGAAACACCATATATTTT.

This clone was picked up a small number of times. V usage is TRBV9 and J usage is TRBJ2-1; a possible D gene is TRBD2 (6 bases). CDR1 and CDR2 (germline): SGDLS, YYNGEE. V was pared by 4 bases and J by 9 bases, with 20 bases between. The CDR3 consists of 15 residues. Here the CDR3 reads CASSTGGAHFPEQFF. CDR3 DNA sequence: TGTGCCAGCAGCACAGGAGGGGCGCATTTCCCTGAGCAGTTCTTC.

V usage is TRBV5-1 and J usage is TRBJ2-7, with 7 bases lining up with TRBD2. Trimming at V came to 4 bases and at J to 1 base, leaving 14 bases not matched to a gene. Germline values: CDR1 SGHRS, CDR2 YFSETQ. The CDR3 contains 17 residues. CDR3 residues: CASSAGVGGGGSYEQYF. The CDR3 DNA is TGCGCCAGCAGCGCGGGGGTAGGTGGGGGAGGTTCCTACGAGCAGTACTTC.

A few counts support this clone. The chain uses TRBV5-1 and TRBJ1-6; perhaps TRBD1 as D (5 bases). V dropped 4 bases and J dropped 5 bases, with 10 bases sitting between them. The CDR3 sequence is 14 residues long. Germline values: CDR1 SGHRS, CDR2 YFSETQ. CDR3 sequence reads: CASSNRDHNSPLHF. The CDR3 DNA is TGCGCCAGCAGCAACCGGGACCATAATTCACCCCTCCACTTT.

The chain uses TRBV27 and TRBJ1-2; a weak D match, TRBD1 (5 bases). Trimming stripped 1 base from V and 6 bases from J, with 15 bases between. The CDR3 totals 15 residues. Looked up from germline, CDR1 is MNHEY and CDR2 is SMNVEV (reference sequence). The CDR3 region has the DNA TGTGCCAGCAGTTTATGGGGACGGAGCGGGGATGGCTACACCTTC. Residues: CASSLWGRSGDGYTF.

A few counts support this clone. The J gene is TRBJ2-1, the V gene TRBV9; D tentatively fits TRBD1 or TRBD2 (5 bases each). Germline V gene sequence: CDR1 SGDLS, CDR2 YYNGEE. Trimming pared 3 bases from V and 1 base from J, leaving 8 bases between. The CDR3 has 14 residues. The CDR3, as DNA: TGTGCCAGCAGCGCCGGGACGTCCTACAATGAGCAGTTCTTC. The encoded protein is CASSAGTSYNEQFF.

This clone appeared once. The V call is TRBV4-2, the J call TRBJ2-3, with 8 bases that match TRBD2. In germline, CDR1 is LGHNA, CDR2 YNFKEQ. The CDR3 consists of 15 residues. J lost 4 bases, V lost 1 base, and 4 bases had no gene match. Written as DNA, the CDR3 is TGTGCCAGCAGCCAAGTTGGCGGGGGGCCAGATACGCAGTATTTT. It specifies CASSQVGGGPDTQYF.

The J gene is TRBJ2-7, the V gene TRBV27; D may correspond to TRBD1 or TRBD2 (5 bases each). This CDR3 has 13 amino acids. Trimming stripped 8 bases from V and 3 bases from J, with 14 bases between. The V gene's germline CDR1 is MNHEY and CDR2 SMNVEV (reference sequence). CDR3 sequence: CASGRQRDYEQYF. For the CDR3, the DNA is TGTGCCAGCGGTCGACAGAGGGACTACGAGCAGTACTTC.

J is TRBJ1-2 and V is TRBV6-1, with TRBD1 matching 7 bases. The germline gives CDR1 MNHNS, CDR2 SASEGT. After removal of 3 bases from V and 3 bases from J, the junction contained 1 base not matched to a gene. The CDR3 is 13 amino acids. CDR3 protein: CASSEGQYYGYTF. The CDR3 DNA reads TGTGCCAGCAGTGAGGGACAGTACTATGGCTACACCTTC.

The chain uses TRBV5-1 and TRBJ2-1; 7 positions agree with TRBD2. Germline values: CDR1 SGHRS, CDR2 YFSETQ. There are 14 residues in the CDR3. V shed 6 bases and J 1 base; nucleotides not matched to a gene: 4. In DNA, the CDR3 is TGCGCCAGCAAGCGGGGAGAATCCTACAATGAGCAGTTCTTC. Translation gives CASKRGESYNEQFF.

This rearrangement joins TRBV2 to TRBJ2-7; D remains ambiguous. The CDR3 sequence is 12 residues long. Between the trimmed V and J ends, which lost 5 bases and 6 bases, there was a span of 11 bases. Germline-derived CDR1 and CDR2 are SNHLY and FYNNEI. CDR3 DNA: TGTGCCAGCAGTAATGAAGGCGGCGAGCAGTACTTC. This translates into CASSNEGGEQYF.

This clone came up once. This sample also contains other DNA sequences that code for the same CDR3. The chain is built from TRBV24-1 and TRBJ2-7; TRBD1 matches 9 bases. Trimming at V came to 10 bases and at J to 3 bases, leaving 0 bases not matched to a gene. From germline, CDR1 is KGHDR and CDR2 SFDVKD. The CDR3 contains 11 residues. The CDR3 region has the DNA TGTGCCACGGGACAGGGCTACGAGCAGTACTTC. Translation: CATGQGYEQYF.

The table lists this clone with a few counts. J is TRBJ1-4 and V is TRBV7-8; D is perhaps TRBD1 (6 bases). CDR1 is SGHVS and CDR2 is FQNEAQ in the germline V gene. V shed 4 bases and J shed 7 bases, with 13 bases lying between them. This CDR3 region has 14 residues. CDR3 sequence reads: CASSSQGIIEKLFF. CDR3 bases: TGTGCCAGCAGCTCACAGGGTATCATTGAAAAACTGTTTTTT.